The rows below give T cell receptor beta chains drawn from one sample of a study of CD8 T cells in Susac syndrome. Using its own MiXCR run on the immunoSEQ multiplex PCR reads, TCRdb lists one record per CDR3 protein. The sample contains fewer than 200,000 distinct CDR3 sequences, about 95% of which appear only once. The sample was CD8+ T cells from PBMCs. These receptors all stem from a human donor with multiple sclerosis. CDR3s include the opening cysteine and the closing phenylalanine or tryptophan. A D gene is named only where the DNA matches it firmly. Size is omitted from some rows. Given values are once, few, many or a class for expanded clones.

d_call clone_size j_call v_call cdr3_aa cdr3_nt
TRBD2 - TRBJ2-5 TRBV20-1 CSARTPGREGQETQYF TGCAGTGCTAGAACCCCAGGGCGGGAGGGCCAGGAGACCCAGTACTTC
- once TRBJ2-1 TRBV20-1 CSARESVYNEQFF TGCAGTGCTCGGGAGAGTGTCTACAATGAGCAGTTCTTC
- once TRBJ1-3 TRBV9 CASSVAGGGNTIYF TGTGCCAGCAGCGTAGCCGGTGGTGGAAACACCATATATTTT
TRBD1 once TRBJ2-1 TRBV28 CASSLGTGDSYNEQFF TGTGCCAGCAGTTTAGGGACAGGGGACAGCTACAATGAGCAGTTCTTC
- - TRBJ1-1 TRBV25-1 CASSEGLSTEAFF TGTGCCAGCAGTGAAGGCCTGAGCACTGAAGCTTTCTTT
- - TRBJ2-7 TRBV20-1 CSARDDIGTAEYEQYF TGCAGTGCTAGAGATGACATCGGGACGGCGGAATACGAGCAGTACTTC
- - TRBJ2-2 TRBV4-1 CASSQDLVGELFF TGCGCCAGCAGCCAAGATTTGGTTGGGGAGCTGTTTTTT
TRBD2 - TRBJ2-5 TRBV20-1 CSAKAGGPLETQYF TGCAGTGCTAAAGCGGGGGGGCCTCTGGAGACCCAGTACTTC
TRBD2 - TRBJ2-5 TRBV30 CAWISSGEGGETQYF TGTGCCTGGATTAGTAGCGGGGAGGGAGGGGAGACCCAGTACTTC
TRBD2 - TRBJ2-3 TRBV29-1 CSAGRDTDTQYF TGCAGCGCCGGGAGGGACACAGATACGCAGTATTTT
- - TRBJ2-1 TRBV15 CATSLMLNEQFF TGTGCCACCAGCTTAATGCTTAATGAGCAGTTCTTC
- - TRBJ1-1 TRBV9 CASSGPVNTEAFF TGTGCCAGCAGCGGACCGGTGAACACTGAAGCTTTCTTT